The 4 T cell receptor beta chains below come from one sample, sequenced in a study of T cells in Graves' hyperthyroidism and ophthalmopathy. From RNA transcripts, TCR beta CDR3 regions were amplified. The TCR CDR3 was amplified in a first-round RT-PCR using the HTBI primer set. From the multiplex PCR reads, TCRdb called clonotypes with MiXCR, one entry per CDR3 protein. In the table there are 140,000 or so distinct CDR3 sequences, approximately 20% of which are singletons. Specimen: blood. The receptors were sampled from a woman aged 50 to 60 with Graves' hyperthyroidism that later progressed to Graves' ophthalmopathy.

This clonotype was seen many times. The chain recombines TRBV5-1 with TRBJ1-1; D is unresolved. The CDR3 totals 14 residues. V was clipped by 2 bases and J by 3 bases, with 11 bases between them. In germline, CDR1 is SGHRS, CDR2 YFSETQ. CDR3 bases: TGCGCCAGCAGCTTAATCGGTGGGGACACTGAAGCTTTCTTT. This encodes CASSLIGGDTEAFF.

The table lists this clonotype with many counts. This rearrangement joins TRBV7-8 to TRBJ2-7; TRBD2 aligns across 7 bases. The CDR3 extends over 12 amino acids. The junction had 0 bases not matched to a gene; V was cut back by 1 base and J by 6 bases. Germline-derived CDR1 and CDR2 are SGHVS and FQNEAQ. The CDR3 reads CASSLGGGEQYF. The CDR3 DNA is TGTGCCAGCAGCTTAGGGGGGGGCGAGCAGTACTTC. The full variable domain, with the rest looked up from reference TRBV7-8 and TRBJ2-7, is GAGVSQSPRYKVAKRGQDVALRCDPISGHVSLFWYQQALGQGPEFLTYFQNEAQLDKSGLPSDRFFAERPEGSVSTLKIQRTQQEDSAVYLCASSLGGGEQYFGPGTRLTVT.

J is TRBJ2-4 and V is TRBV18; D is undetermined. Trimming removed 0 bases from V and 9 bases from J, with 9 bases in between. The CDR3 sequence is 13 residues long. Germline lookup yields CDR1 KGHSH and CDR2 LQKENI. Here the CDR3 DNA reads TGTGCCAGCTCACCACCGGGGTTAGGCATTCAGTACTTC. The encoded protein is CASSPPGLGIQYF.

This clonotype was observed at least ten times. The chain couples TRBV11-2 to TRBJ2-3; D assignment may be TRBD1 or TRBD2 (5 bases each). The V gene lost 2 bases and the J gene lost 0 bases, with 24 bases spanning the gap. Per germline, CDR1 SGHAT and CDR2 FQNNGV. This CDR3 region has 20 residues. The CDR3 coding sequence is TGTGCCAGCAGCTTAAGGGTCGGGGCGAGGGGAAACCCTAGCACAGATACGCAGTATTTT. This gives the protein CASSLRVGARGNPSTDTQYF.